A selection of T cell receptor beta chains follows, all from one sample in a study of cytomegalovirus exposure and HLA in healthy donors. Using immunoSEQ multiplex PCR, the repertoire was profiled, and TCRdb retains in-frame clones only, with some absent. There are fewer than 95,000 clones in the sample; 75% to 85% occur only once, and roughly 2% lies in the top ten. Sequenced material: PBMCs. These TCRs come from a man aged 18 to 29 in good health and CMV-seronegative. The CDR3 runs from the conserved cysteine through the conserved F or W. Some rows mark clone size as missing; the rest say once, few, many or name a class of expanded clone.

TRBJ2-1 | . | TRBV14 | CASSQDSTSTGNEQFF
TRBJ1-1 | few | TRBV19 | CASSSAYGFPEAFF
TRBJ2-1 | . | TRBV7-8 | CASSVGPGNEQFF
TRBJ2-3 | . | TRBV7-9 | CSSSSFGLADTQYF
TRBJ2-7 | once | TRBV2 | CARRDSTGEQYF
TRBJ2-5 | . | TRBV7-9 | CASSIVLAGARETQYF
TRBJ1-2 | . | TRBV6-5 | CASSYSLSISNYGYTF
TRBJ1-1 | . | TRBV7-2 | CASSRDRSNTEAFF
TRBJ1-2 | . | TRBV7-9 | CASSLAMRDRLNYGYTF
TRBJ1-1 | . | TRBV18 | CASSYGGSSEAFF
. | . | TRBV5-8 | CASSLEDSYEQYF
TRBJ1-2 | . | TRBV19 | CASTLGPRGSPNYGYTF
TRBJ1-5 | . | TRBV19 | CASSVTHMDSSNQPQHF
TRBJ1-2 | . | TRBV7-8 | CASSLASAGNYGYTF
TRBJ2-7 | . | TRBV4-1 | CASSQDPGQGVTYEQYF
TRBJ2-3 | . | TRBV7-9 | CASSAIGLVPDTQYF
TRBJ2-5 | . | TRBV19 | CASSISAGGPWGTQYF
TRBJ2-7 | . | TRBV5-6 | CASNLDREQQYF
TRBJ1-1 | . | TRBV5-6 | CASSLRGRGSGTEAFF
TRBJ2-3 | once | TRBV9 | CASSVVVSTDTQYF
TRBJ1-2 | . | TRBV9 | CASSVESEGAVDGYTF
TRBJ1-2 | once | TRBV4-1 | CASSQEGTGGSNYGYTF
TRBJ2-6 | . | TRBV5-6 | CASSLRARGPGANVLTF